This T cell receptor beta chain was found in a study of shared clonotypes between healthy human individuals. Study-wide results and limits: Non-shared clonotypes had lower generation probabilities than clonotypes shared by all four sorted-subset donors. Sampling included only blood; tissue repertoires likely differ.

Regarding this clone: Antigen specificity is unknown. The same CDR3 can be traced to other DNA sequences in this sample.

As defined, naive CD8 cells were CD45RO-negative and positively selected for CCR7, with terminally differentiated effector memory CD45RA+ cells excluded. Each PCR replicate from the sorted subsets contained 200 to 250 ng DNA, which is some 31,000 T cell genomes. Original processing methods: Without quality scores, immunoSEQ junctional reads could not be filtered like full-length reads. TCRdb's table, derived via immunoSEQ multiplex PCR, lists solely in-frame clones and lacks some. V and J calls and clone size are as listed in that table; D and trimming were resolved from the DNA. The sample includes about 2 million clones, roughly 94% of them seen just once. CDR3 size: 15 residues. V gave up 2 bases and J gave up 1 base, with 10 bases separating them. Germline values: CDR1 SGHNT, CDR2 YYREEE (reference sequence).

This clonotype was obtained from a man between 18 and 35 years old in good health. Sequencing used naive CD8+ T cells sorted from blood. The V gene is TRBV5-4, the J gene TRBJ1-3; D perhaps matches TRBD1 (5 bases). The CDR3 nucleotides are TGTGCCAGCAGCTTCAGTGGGGGGTCTGGAAACACCATATATTTT. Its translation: CASSFSGGSGNTIYF. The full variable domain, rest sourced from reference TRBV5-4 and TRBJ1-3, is ETGVTQSPTHLIKTRGQQVTLRCSSQSGHNTVSWYQQALGQGPQFIFQYYREEENGRGNFPPRFSGLQFPNYSSELNVNALELDDSALYLCASSFSGGSGNTIYFGEGSWLTVV.